This is a list of T cell receptor beta chains from one sample in a study of blood T cell repertoires in COVID-19. Repertoires were generated with immunoSEQ multiplex PCR, while TCRdb's copy carries only in-frame clones and drops some. Among 250,000 to 350,000 clones listed, 75% to 95% were seen once. Sequencing was done on a sample of peripheral blood. Every receptor here comes from a woman aged 30 to 39 with COVID-19, enrolled during active disease. Both conserved end residues are part of each CDR3. Each record gives: V gene, CDR3 length, clone size, J gene, D gene, CDR3 DNA, CDR3 protein. A D gene is named only where the DNA matches it firmly. Size tells how often a clone was seen (once, few, many) or the class of an expanded clone, and some rows leave it out.

v_call: TRBV28; cdr3_length: 12; clone_size: .; j_call: TRBJ1-2; d_call: .; cdr3_nt: TGTGCCAGCAGCAGGACAGCTGATGGCTACACCTTC; cdr3_aa: CASSRTADGYTF
v_call: TRBV5-1; cdr3_length: 15; clone_size: once; j_call: TRBJ1-5; d_call: .; cdr3_nt: TGCGCCAGCAGCTTGAACGGAGGAAGCAATCAGCCCCAGCATTTT; cdr3_aa: CASSLNGGSNQPQHF
v_call: TRBV13; cdr3_length: 17; clone_size: .; j_call: TRBJ2-3; d_call: TRBD2; cdr3_nt: TGTGCCAGCAGCTTATTTCGGGGGAGGGCCAGCACAGATACGCAGTATTTT; cdr3_aa: CASSLFRGRASTDTQYF
v_call: TRBV2; cdr3_length: 15; clone_size: .; j_call: TRBJ2-2; d_call: .; cdr3_nt: TGTGCCAGCAGTGGTCTAGCGAGCTACACCGGGGAGCTGTTTTTT; cdr3_aa: CASSGLASYTGELFF
v_call: TRBV10-3; cdr3_length: 15; clone_size: .; j_call: TRBJ2-1; d_call: TRBD1; cdr3_nt: TGTGCCATCAGTTCGCCGGGACAGGGCGGGAATGAGCAGTTCTTC; cdr3_aa: CAISSPGQGGNEQFF
v_call: TRBV30; cdr3_length: 13; clone_size: few; j_call: TRBJ1-1; d_call: .; cdr3_nt: TGTGCCTGGAGTAGGGGGATTGGGACTGAAGCTTTCTTT; cdr3_aa: CAWSRGIGTEAFF
v_call: TRBV11-2; cdr3_length: 15; clone_size: .; j_call: TRBJ2-5; d_call: TRBD2; cdr3_nt: TGTGCCAGCAGTTTAAGACTAGCGCCAAAAGAGACCCAGTACTTC; cdr3_aa: CASSLRLAPKETQYF
v_call: TRBV7-2; cdr3_length: 14; clone_size: .; j_call: TRBJ1-2; d_call: TRBD1; cdr3_nt: TGTGCCAGCAGCATACCGGGACAGGGTCATGGCTACACCTTC; cdr3_aa: CASSIPGQGHGYTF
v_call: TRBV9; cdr3_length: 13; clone_size: .; j_call: TRBJ2-2; d_call: .; cdr3_nt: TGTGCCAGCAGCGTAGTTAGCGCCGGGGAGCTGTTTTTT; cdr3_aa: CASSVVSAGELFF
v_call: TRBV5-1; cdr3_length: 15; clone_size: .; j_call: TRBJ2-3; d_call: .; cdr3_nt: TGCGCCAGCAGCTTTGGCAGGGGATACACAGATACGCAGTATTTT; cdr3_aa: CASSFGRGYTDTQYF
v_call: TRBV28; cdr3_length: 15; clone_size: .; j_call: TRBJ1-6; d_call: TRBD1; cdr3_nt: TGTGCCAGCAGTGACAGGGACTCCTATAATTCACCCCTCCACTTT; cdr3_aa: CASSDRDSYNSPLHF
v_call: TRBV7-8; cdr3_length: 15; clone_size: .; j_call: TRBJ1-4; d_call: .; cdr3_nt: TGTGCCAGCAGCCGAGCTCAGGGGTGGCAGGAAAAACTGTTTTTT; cdr3_aa: CASSRAQGWQEKLFF
v_call: TRBV7-2; cdr3_length: 15; clone_size: .; j_call: TRBJ2-1; d_call: TRBD2; cdr3_nt: TGTGCCAGCAGCAGACTAGCGGGCTCATACAATGAGCAGTTCTTC; cdr3_aa: CASSRLAGSYNEQFF
v_call: TRBV5-1; cdr3_length: 17; clone_size: .; j_call: TRBJ2-1; d_call: TRBD2; cdr3_nt: TGCGCCAGCAGCTTGGACCTCTTAGCGGGAGGGGGCAATGAGCAGTTCTTC; cdr3_aa: CASSLDLLAGGGNEQFF
v_call: TRBV5-5; cdr3_length: 13; clone_size: .; j_call: TRBJ1-1; d_call: .; cdr3_nt: TGTGCCAGCAGCTTGTGCAGGCCCACTGAAGCTTTCTTT; cdr3_aa: CASSLCRPTEAFF
v_call: TRBV28; cdr3_length: 13; clone_size: .; j_call: TRBJ1-1; d_call: .; cdr3_nt: TGTGCCAGCAGTTTATGGGGGAGAACTGAAGCTTTCTTT; cdr3_aa: CASSLWGRTEAFF
v_call: TRBV2; cdr3_length: 14; clone_size: .; j_call: TRBJ2-7; d_call: TRBD2; cdr3_nt: TGTGCCAGCAGTTTTAGCGGGAGGAGCAACGAGCAGTACTTC; cdr3_aa: CASSFSGRSNEQYF
v_call: TRBV27; cdr3_length: 17; clone_size: .; j_call: TRBJ1-5; d_call: .; cdr3_nt: TGTGCCAGCAGTTTATCAGGGGGAAGAGGTGGCAATCAGCCCCAGCATTTT; cdr3_aa: CASSLSGGRGGNQPQHF
v_call: TRBV7-3; cdr3_length: 15; clone_size: .; j_call: TRBJ2-7; d_call: .; cdr3_nt: TGTGCCAGCAGCGCAGTAGGTCGGGATTCCTACGAGCAGTACTTC; cdr3_aa: CASSAVGRDSYEQYF
v_call: TRBV7-9; cdr3_length: 12; clone_size: .; j_call: TRBJ1-2; d_call: .; cdr3_nt: TGTGCCAGCAGCTTAGGTCAGTCTGGCTACACCTTC; cdr3_aa: CASSLGQSGYTF
v_call: TRBV6-5; cdr3_length: 15; clone_size: .; j_call: TRBJ2-2; d_call: TRBD2; cdr3_nt: TGTGCCAGCAGAAAGCGGGAGGGCCGGAGCGGGGAGCTGTTTTTT; cdr3_aa: CASRKREGRSGELFF
v_call: TRBV6-2/TRBV6-3; cdr3_length: 16; clone_size: .; j_call: TRBJ1-5; d_call: .; cdr3_nt: TGTGCCAGCAGTTACAACTCGGGCAGGCCGGGGGAGCCCCAGCATTTT; cdr3_aa: CASSYNSGRPGEPQHF
v_call: TRBV29-1; cdr3_length: 10; clone_size: .; j_call: TRBJ2-2; d_call: .; cdr3_nt: TGCGACGAGGGAACCGGGGAGCTGTTTTTT; cdr3_aa: CDEGTGELFF
v_call: TRBV5-1; cdr3_length: 13; clone_size: .; j_call: TRBJ1-1; d_call: .; cdr3_nt: TGCGCCAGCAGCTTTGGGGAGAGCGCTGAAGCTTTCTTT; cdr3_aa: CASSFGESAEAFF
v_call: TRBV25-1; cdr3_length: 18; clone_size: .; j_call: TRBJ2-3; d_call: .; cdr3_nt: TGTGCCAGCAGTGAATCTCTCGTTAGCGGATCTAGCACAGATACGCAGTATTTT; cdr3_aa: CASSESLVSGSSTDTQYF
v_call: TRBV7-9; cdr3_length: 17; clone_size: once; j_call: TRBJ2-1; d_call: .; cdr3_nt: TGTGCCAGCAGCCCAACCCCGGGGACTGCCTCCTACAATGAGCAGTTCTTC; cdr3_aa: CASSPTPGTASYNEQFF
v_call: TRBV9; cdr3_length: 15; clone_size: .; j_call: TRBJ2-7; d_call: TRBD2; cdr3_nt: TGTGCCAGCAGCGTAGGGACTAGCGGACCCTACGAGCAGTACTTC; cdr3_aa: CASSVGTSGPYEQYF
v_call: TRBV10-3; cdr3_length: 16; clone_size: .; j_call: TRBJ2-7; d_call: TRBD2; cdr3_nt: TGTGCCATCAGTGCCCGTCGTGGGGAGGGTGGGGACGAGCAGTACTTC; cdr3_aa: CAISARRGEGGDEQYF
v_call: TRBV4-1; cdr3_length: 16; clone_size: .; j_call: TRBJ1-2; d_call: TRBD1; cdr3_nt: TGCGCCAGCAGCCAGACAGGGGGCGGCGGTGTGGATGGCTACACCTTC; cdr3_aa: CASSQTGGGGVDGYTF
v_call: TRBV18; cdr3_length: 14; clone_size: .; j_call: TRBJ2-7; d_call: .; cdr3_nt: TGTGCCAGCTCACCGGGACTCCAAACCTACGAGCAGTACTTC; cdr3_aa: CASSPGLQTYEQYF
v_call: TRBV29-1; cdr3_length: 14; clone_size: .; j_call: TRBJ2-3; d_call: TRBD2; cdr3_nt: TGCAGCGTGTCACCTAGCGGGAGGGGTGATACGCAGTATTTT; cdr3_aa: CSVSPSGRGDTQYF
v_call: TRBV10-1; cdr3_length: 12; clone_size: .; j_call: TRBJ2-1; d_call: TRBD1; cdr3_nt: TGCGCCAGCTCGAGCGGCAGGGGGGAGCAGTTCTTC; cdr3_aa: CASSSGRGEQFF
v_call: TRBV6-5; cdr3_length: 12; clone_size: .; j_call: TRBJ1-5; d_call: .; cdr3_nt: TGTGCCAGCAGCACAGGGAATCAGCCCCAGCATTTT; cdr3_aa: CASSTGNQPQHF
v_call: TRBV28; cdr3_length: 11; clone_size: once; j_call: TRBJ2-7; d_call: .; cdr3_nt: TGTGCCAGCAGTTCCTTCTACGAGCAGTACTTC; cdr3_aa: CASSSFYEQYF
v_call: TRBV19; cdr3_length: 16; clone_size: .; j_call: TRBJ1-3; d_call: .; cdr3_nt: TGTGCCAGTAGTATCGCAAGACAGCTCTCTGGAAACACCATATATTTT; cdr3_aa: CASSIARQLSGNTIYF
v_call: TRBV4-1; cdr3_length: 15; clone_size: once; j_call: TRBJ1-2; d_call: .; cdr3_nt: TGCGCCAGCAGCCAATTGGCTCGAGAGGACTATGGCTACACCTTC; cdr3_aa: CASSQLAREDYGYTF
v_call: TRBV15; cdr3_length: 16; clone_size: .; j_call: TRBJ2-1; d_call: TRBD2; cdr3_nt: TGTGCCACCAGCAGAGATGGACTAGCGGGAGCAGGAGAGCAGTTCTTC; cdr3_aa: CATSRDGLAGAGEQFF
v_call: TRBV6-5; cdr3_length: 14; clone_size: .; j_call: TRBJ1-6; d_call: TRBD1; cdr3_nt: TGTGCCAGCAGATCTGGACAGGGAAGTTCACCCCTCCACTTT; cdr3_aa: CASRSGQGSSPLHF
v_call: TRBV2; cdr3_length: 16; clone_size: .; j_call: TRBJ2-1; d_call: .; cdr3_nt: TGTGCCAGCAGTGAAGCTCCCAGCCTCAGCGGCAATGAGCAGTTCTTC; cdr3_aa: CASSEAPSLSGNEQFF
v_call: TRBV6-5; cdr3_length: 15; clone_size: .; j_call: TRBJ2-7; d_call: .; cdr3_nt: TGTGCCAGCACGTCGAGACAGCCCCGCTCCTACGAGCAGTACTTC; cdr3_aa: CASTSRQPRSYEQYF
v_call: TRBV7-9; cdr3_length: 13; clone_size: .; j_call: TRBJ1-1; d_call: .; cdr3_nt: TGTGCCAGCAGCCCACAGAAGAACACTGAAGCTTTCTTT; cdr3_aa: CASSPQKNTEAFF
v_call: TRBV25-1; cdr3_length: 16; clone_size: few; j_call: TRBJ1-1; d_call: .; cdr3_nt: TGTGCCAGCAGTGAAAGTAGGGTGGGGCAGTCCACTGAAGCTTTCTTT; cdr3_aa: CASSESRVGQSTEAFF